This T cell receptor beta chain was identified during a study of lymphopenia after photon versus proton radiotherapy (dated by TCRdb to about 2019). For context, the study as a whole: The immunological effects of photon versus proton radiation therapy were compared in patients with gastrointestinal tumors who developed high-grade lymphopenia. The study aimed to characterize how the two radiation modalities differ in their impact on the immune system. The 20 or so patients in the cohort had gastrointestinal tumors, were treated with either photon or proton therapy, and subsequently developed lymphopenia.

The germline V gene (reference sequence) supplies CDR1 DFQATT and CDR2 SNEGSKA. Measured from the cysteine to the phenylalanine, the CDR3 is 11 residues long. Only the CDR3 DNA stays, 33 bases, in frame from base 1. V is clipped by 2 bases and J by 4 bases, and the sequence between their germline boundaries is 3 bases long. Findings and caveats that apply to the study as a whole: During treatment, patients who received photon therapy lost naive T cells and TCR diversity and gained effector/memory populations, whereas patients who received proton therapy remained relatively stable. Once the lymphocyte count had reached its nadir, the repertoires of photon-treated patients showed oligoclonal expansion, particularly of CD8+ Temra cells, and this expansion drove the decline in diversity. Among patients across the cohort who died, overall survival time showed an inverse correlation with a larger post-nadir drop in TCR diversity. The survival association was examined only in patients who died, and the authors described better survival with proton therapy as a possibility, not as a demonstrated result.

The library came from the immunoSEQ multiplex PCR assay. T cell repertoires were profiled by deep sequencing of rearranged TCR beta loci, alongside multiparametric flow cytometry. The source is immuneACCESS, and TCRdb retained only in-frame sequences with V and J called. Part of the clones is not carried over; for the studies checked, unresolved V genes explain less than half of this, and the remainder is unexplained. Across this sample there are approximately 170,000 clones, with approximately 86% seen only once. The ten most abundant clones make up about 4.3% of the sample. The table lists this clone with a few counts. What antigen it recognizes has not been identified. The sample holds no much larger clone one base away, and base qualities are not on file. Other nucleotide sequences from this sample produce the same CDR3.

The sequencing here drew on peripheral blood, taken from a patient treated with photon-based radiotherapy. This TCR was sampled from a man aged 50 to 59 with gastric cancer. Here the chain combines TRBV20-1 and TRBJ1-3, with the identity of the D gene unclear. The CDR3 loop reads CSARWGNTIYF. The DNA sequence reads TGCAGTGCTAGATGGGGAAACACCATATATTTT.